This entry lists 8 T cell receptor beta chains sequenced from one sample in a study of cytomegalovirus exposure and HLA in healthy donors. The PCR used 60 Vbeta and 13 Jbeta primers. Sequenced by immunoSEQ multiplex PCR; TCRdb stores in-frame clones only, minus some. The sample has fewer than 350,000 clones, around nine tenths seen once. Sequences were obtained from PBMCs. Receptor source: a woman between 18 and 29 years old in good health and CMV-seronegative.

J is TRBJ2-5 and V is TRBV4-1; 8 bases map to TRBD2. Germline assignment: CDR1 MGHRA and CDR2 YSYEKL. After removal of 2 bases from V and 5 bases from J, the junction contained 4 bases not matched to a gene. The CDR3 runs to 14 residues. The CDR3 reads CASSQTGGRETQYF. DNA of the CDR3: TGCGCCAGCAGCCAAACGGGGGGGCGTGAGACCCAGTACTTC.

The chain couples TRBV7-6 to TRBJ1-5, with TRBD1 matching over 11 bases. Germline trimming cut 5 bases from V and 6 bases from J; bases unmatched to any gene: 9. Germline assignment: CDR1 SGHVS and CDR2 FNYEAQ. The CDR3 contains 16 residues. The CDR3 spells CASSPRTGGMIQPQHF. DNA for the CDR3: TGTGCCAGCAGCCCGCGGACAGGGGGCATGATTCAGCCCCAGCATTTT.

The chain is built from TRBV19 and TRBJ2-7; 9 positions agree with TRBD1. There are 14 residues in the CDR3. V shed 7 bases and J 2 bases; nucleotides not matched to a gene: 6. CDR1 and CDR2 from the germline V gene are LNHDA and SQIVND (reference sequence). The DNA of the CDR3 is TGTGCCAGTAAGGGAACAGGGGGCACCTACGAGCAGTACTTC. Translation: CASKGTGGTYEQYF.

In this sample, this clone turned up a few times. The chain uses TRBV18 and TRBJ1-2, with TRBD1 matching over 11 bases. V lost 5 bases to trimming and J lost 4 bases; unmatched junction nucleotides: 3. The CDR3 has 14 amino acids. CDR1 is KGHSH, CDR2 LQKENI, per germline. The CDR3 here is CASSTGTGGYGYTF. DNA for the CDR3: TGTGCCAGCTCAACCGGGACAGGGGGCTATGGCTACACCTTC.

The chain joins TRBV14 to TRBJ1-2; D possibly corresponds to TRBD1 (5 bases). The germline gives CDR1 SGHDN, CDR2 FVKESK. The CDR3 covers 13 residues. The germline V and J ends were trimmed by 9 bases and 0 bases, with 11 bases remaining between them. The CDR3 loop reads CASSTVANYGYTF. In nucleotides, the CDR3 is TGTGCCAGTTCGACAGTGGCTAACTATGGCTACACCTTC.

The rearrangement joins TRBV7-2 to TRBJ2-3; 15 positions agree with TRBD2. There are 17 residues in the CDR3. The junction had 4 bases not matched to a gene; V was cut back by 1 base and J by 5 bases. Per the germline V gene, CDR1 is SGHTA and CDR2 is FQGNSA. CDR3 sequence reads: CASSLEGTSGGRDTQYF. DNA for the CDR3: TGTGCCAGCAGCTTAGAGGGGACTAGCGGGGGGAGAGATACGCAGTATTTT.

This chain joins TRBV9 and TRBJ1-3; no definite D call. The CDR3 length is 16 residues. Trimming removed 4 bases at V and 0 bases at J, with 14 bases between. The V gene's germline CDR1 is SGDLS and CDR2 YYNGEE. The CDR3 DNA reads as TGTGCCAGCAGCAGACGACGCCGGGACTCTGGAAACACCATATATTTT. Protein sequence: CASSRRRRDSGNTIYF.

The sample holds one count of this clone. This chain links TRBV15 with TRBJ1-4; 7 bases align to TRBD1. Germline V gene lookup returns CDR1 LNHNV and CDR2 YYDKDF (reference sequence). Trimming took 1 base from V and 4 from J; bases not matched to a gene: 6. This CDR3 has 16 amino acids. This CDR3 is CATSRVRGQNNEKLFF. CDR3 nucleotide sequence: TGTGCCACCAGCAGAGTAAGGGGGCAAAATAATGAAAAACTGTTTTTT.